Sequencing of this TCR beta chain was carried out in a study of T cell responses to AZD1222 COVID-19 vaccine (dated by TCRdb to about 2021). For context, the study as a whole: A total of more than 230 trial participants underwent TCR sequencing, of whom 200 to 220 received two doses of AZD1222 and approximately 25 received two doses of the MenACWY control vaccine. Enrollment into the trials was organized by age into subgroups of 18-55, 56-69 and 70-plus years, and those subgroups contained roughly 140, 27 and 60 TCR-sequenced participants, respectively. Study-level results and caveats: Nearly half of unique spike-specific TCRs reportedly recognized epitopes outside regions mutated in the B.1.351 and B.1.1.7 variants. The whole spike protein was spanned by vaccine-associated CD4 TCRs, and dominant responses were seen in regions 160-218 and 743-854. Conclusions about previously exposed vaccinees are limited, since just a handful of AZD1222 recipients were seropositive for SARS-CoV-2 at baseline. In the small 56-69-year group, the increase in depth fell short of significance, most likely because of low power. Because no day 14 peak-response samples were available, repertoires were characterized only after the peak T cell response. After two AZD1222 doses, both the breadth and the depth of spike-specific TCRs were significantly higher than at day 0 and than in MenACWY recipients. Participants were mostly white British and included more females than males, and it was suggested by the authors that clonal diversity may have been underestimated.

According to the germline V gene, CDR1 reads MDHEN and CDR2 reads SYDVKM. The cysteine opens and the phenylalanine closes a CDR3 of 15 amino acids. Just CDR3 DNA is preserved here, 45 bases in frame from base 1. V is pared back by 2 bases and J by 0 bases, with 8 bases lying between the germline termini. On this clone: There is no known antigen for this receptor. Per-base quality was not reported, and no clone a single base away is much larger than it.

The CDR3 regions of human TCRbeta chains were subjected to immunosequencing. The paper's data handling went like this. Repertoire TCRs were matched against a reference library of SARS-CoV-2-specific TCRs generated with the MIRA antigen-specificity platform. Breadth was defined as the fraction of unique TCRs that were SARS-CoV-2-associated. Depth was defined as the fraction of total T cells that were SARS-CoV-2-associated. Using the MIRA data, each spike-specific TCR was mapped to the spike region that the TCR reacts to and placed in a CD4 or CD8 class. Log10-transformed breadth and depth values were compared by one-way ANOVA with Sidak's multiple comparisons tests. What TCRdb holds here is the immuneACCESS table cut down to in-frame rearrangements. Part of the clones is not present; checked against another copy, under half of the missing clones reflect an unresolved V gene, and the others are unexplained. V, J and clone size are taken as reported in that table, and D and trimming were inferred from the DNA itself. In this sample the table shows 55,000 to 60,000 clones, roughly 85% of which occur a single time. Roughly 20% of the sample rests with the top ten.

According to the study, the label for this sample's time point signals: baseline before first vaccination. Interpreted using the paper, the treatment or condition label stands for: meningococcal conjugate vaccine given as trial control. Samples from vaccinated people were obtained from the UK trials COV001 and COV002, which included a single-blind randomized controlled phase 2/3 trial of AZD1222 (ChAdOx1 nCoV-19) in healthy adults. For TCRbeta chain sequencing, PBMC samples were collected from trial participants at day 0 and at day 28 after the second dose. Recombination linked TRBV28 to TRBJ1-5; the D gene is unclear. This specimen consisted of peripheral blood, obtained on day 0 of MenACWY control vaccination. This sequence originates from an adult in good health. The DNA is as follows: TGTGCCAGCAGTTTAGCGGGGAATAGCAATCAGCCCCAGCATTTT. The translation is CASSLAGNSNQPQHF.